The text below deals with one TCR beta chain. The V segment lost 4 bases and the J segment 4 bases; nucleotides outside the gene matches: 10. CDR3 length: 16 residues. Germline lookup yields CDR1 LGHNA and CDR2 YNFKEQ. Primers: 60 Vbeta forward and 13 Jbeta reverse. The data were produced by immunoSEQ multiplex PCR, yet TCRdb's version contains in-frame clones alone and is incomplete. The sample records more than 140,000 clones, around 65% being singletons. The data derive from a study of cytomegalovirus exposure and HLA in healthy donors. Input material: PBMCs. V and J are TRBV4-2 and TRBJ2-3; 8 nucleotides match TRBD2. The receptor's source is a woman in her twenties or thirties in good health and CMV-seropositive. CDR3 protein: CASSLTAGEGADTQYF. The CDR3 bases are TGTGCCAGCAGCCTCACAGCGGGAGAGGGCGCAGATACGCAGTATTTT.